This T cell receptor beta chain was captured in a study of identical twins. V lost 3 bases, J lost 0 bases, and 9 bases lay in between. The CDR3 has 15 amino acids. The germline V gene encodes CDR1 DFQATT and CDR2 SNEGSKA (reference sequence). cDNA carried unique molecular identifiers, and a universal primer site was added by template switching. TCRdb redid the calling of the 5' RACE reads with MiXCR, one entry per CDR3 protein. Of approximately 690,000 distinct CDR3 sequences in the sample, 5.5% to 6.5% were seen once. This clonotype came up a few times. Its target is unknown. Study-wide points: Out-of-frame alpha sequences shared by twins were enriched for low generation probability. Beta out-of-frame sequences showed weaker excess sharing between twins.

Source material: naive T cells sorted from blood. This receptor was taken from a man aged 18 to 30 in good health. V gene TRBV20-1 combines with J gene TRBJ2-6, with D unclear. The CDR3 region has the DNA TGCAGTGCTAGTGACGGTTCCTCTGGGGCCAACGTCCTGACTTTC. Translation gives CSASDGSSGANVLTF.